This is a list of T cell receptor beta chains from one sample in a study of Ad26.COV2.S vaccination and SARS-CoV-2 variants. Profiled with immunoSEQ multiplex PCR; TCRdb holds only in-frame clones, not every one. The repertoire has roughly 500,000 clones, roughly 89% of them found once; the top ten carry over 10%. Sequences were derived from peripheral blood, sampled in a trial of Ad26.COV2.S vaccine versus placebo. Receptors were obtained from a person aged 18-60 years who received the Ad26.COV2.S COVID-19 vaccine or a placebo. Both conserved end residues are part of each CDR3. A D gene is named only where the DNA matches it firmly. Expanded clones get a size class; other rows say once, few or many, or leave the size out.

len,j_gene,v_gene,abundance,d_gene,CDR3nt,CDR3aa
15,TRBJ2-4,TRBV6-6,NA,NA,TGTGCCAGCAGTTACGGAGGGGTCGGCAAAAACATTCAGTACTTC,CASSYGGVGKNIQYF
13,TRBJ1-1,TRBV5-4,NA,TRBD1,TGTGCCAGCAGAGGGACAGGTCGATCTGAAGCTTTCTTT,CASRGTGRSEAFF
15,TRBJ2-3,TRBV28,NA,NA,TGTGCCAGCAGTTTTGGTAAAGCTAGCACAGATACGCAGTATTTT,CASSFGKASTDTQYF
15,TRBJ2-5,TRBV7-3,NA,NA,TGTGCCAGCAGCTTAACGGCGGGATCCAGGGAGACCCAGTACTTC,CASSLTAGSRETQYF
14,TRBJ2-5,TRBV19,NA,TRBD1,TGTGCCAGTAGTATACAGGGGGCTCAAGAGACCCAGTACTTC,CASSIQGAQETQYF
12,TRBJ1-1,TRBV28,NA,NA,TGTGCCAGCAGTTTACAAGGGGCGCAGGCTTTCTTT,CASSLQGAQAFF
11,TRBJ2-5,TRBV20-1,NA,NA,TGCAGTGCGAGCACGAAAGAGACCCAGTACTTC,CSASTKETQYF
18,TRBJ2-5,TRBV7-6,NA,TRBD1,TGTGCCAGCAGCTTAGCGCCTGGACAGGGGACGCGAGTGAAGACCCAGTACTTC,CASSLAPGQGTRVKTQYF
14,TRBJ1-5,TRBV28,NA,NA,TGTGCCAGCAGTTCGGCCCTCCGGGGGCAGCCCCAGCATTTT,CASSSALRGQPQHF
17,TRBJ1-4,TRBV6-2/TRBV6-3,few,NA,TGTGCCAGCAGTCCCTTCGGATGGAGGGGAGCGGAGGAAAAACTGTTTTTT,CASSPFGWRGAEEKLFF
15,TRBJ1-1,TRBV2,NA,TRBD1,TGTGCCAGCAGTGAATGGGACAGGCTGAACACTGAAGCTTTCTTT,CASSEWDRLNTEAFF
16,TRBJ2-1,TRBV27,NA,TRBD1,TGTGCCAGCCTGGACAGGGTTAGTACGCGAACCAATGAGCAGTTCTTC,CASLDRVSTRTNEQFF
16,TRBJ2-2,TRBV24-1,few,TRBD2,TGTGCCACCAGTGAAATAGCGGGAGAGAACACCGGGGAGCTGTTTTTT,CATSEIAGENTGELFF
16,TRBJ2-2,TRBV19,NA,NA,TGTGCCAGTAGTATGCTGGCCAGGGGTAACACCGGGGAGCTGTTTTTT,CASSMLARGNTGELFF
15,TRBJ2-7,TRBV7-7,NA,NA,TGTGCTAGCAGCTTGGCAACGGGGAGGTCCTACGAGCAGTACTTC,CASSLATGRSYEQYF
16,TRBJ2-4,TRBV19,NA,NA,TGTGCCAGTAGTATACAGGGCGTAATAGCCAAAAACATTCAGTACTTC,CASSIQGVIAKNIQYF
12,TRBJ1-1,TRBV4-1,NA,NA,TGCGCCAGCAGCCAAGAGTCTAGGCAGGCCGAGTTT,CASSQESRQAEF
13,TRBJ2-5,TRBV27,NA,NA,TGTGCCTCCCGAAGGGGCCAACAAGAGACCCAGTACTTC,CASRRGQQETQYF
14,TRBJ1-5,TRBV4-3,NA,NA,TGCGCCAGCAGCCCTGGCAGGGCTAGTCAGCCCCAGCATTTT,CASSPGRASQPQHF
9,TRBJ1-6,TRBV20-1,NA,NA,TGCAGTGCGGGTTCACCCCTCCACTTT,CSAGSPLHF
16,TRBJ2-2,TRBV27,once,NA,TGTGCCAGCAGTTTAAGACGGACAGCCAACACCGGGGAGCTGTTTTTT,CASSLRRTANTGELFF
16,TRBJ2-1,TRBV6-5,NA,NA,TGTGCCAGCAGTTGGGGTAATCAGGGTAGGGGCAATGAGCAGTTCTTC,CASSWGNQGRGNEQFF
13,TRBJ2-2,TRBV12-3/TRBV12-4,NA,NA,TGTGCCAGCAAGGTCGGGGCCCCCGGGGAGCTGTTTTTT,CASKVGAPGELFF
14,TRBJ1-6,TRBV6-1,NA,NA,TGTGCCAGCAGTGAAGGTGTGGGGAATTCACCCCTCCACTTT,CASSEGVGNSPLHF
17,TRBJ2-1,TRBV6-2/TRBV6-3,once,TRBD2,TGTGCCAGCAGTTACTCGTCTAGCGGGAGATATGTCAATGAGCAGTTCTTC,CASSYSSSGRYVNEQFF
13,TRBJ2-1,TRBV28,NA,NA,TGTGCCAGCACAGACCCCTCCTACAATGAGCAGTTCTTC,CASTDPSYNEQFF
11,TRBJ1-1,TRBV20-1,NA,NA,TGCAGTGCCCAAACAGGACGTGAAGCTTTCTTT,CSAQTGREAFF
18,TRBJ1-2,TRBV11-2,few,NA,TGTGCCAGCAGCTTAGCCTTGGAAGGGAGGGTGGCAAACTATGGCTACACCTTC,CASSLALEGRVANYGYTF
16,TRBJ2-7,TRBV5-1,NA,TRBD2,TGCGCCAGCAGCTTGGATCCGCGGGAGGTCTCCTACGAGCAGTACTTC,CASSLDPREVSYEQYF
14,TRBJ2-3,TRBV6-5,NA,NA,TGTGCCAGCAGTTCTCGACAGCACACAGATACGCAGTATTTT,CASSSRQHTDTQYF
17,TRBJ2-1,TRBV5-6,NA,TRBD2,TGTGCCAGCAGCTCGTCCCAGACTAGCGGGAAGTACAATGAGCAGTTCTTC,CASSSSQTSGKYNEQFF
13,TRBJ1-2,TRBV14,NA,NA,TGTGCCAGCAGCCAAGACGGTAGCTATGGCTACACCTTC,CASSQDGSYGYTF
16,TRBJ2-1,TRBV5-1,NA,NA,TGCGCCAGCAGCTTGGGGTGGGGAGTCTCCTACAATGAGCAGTTCTTC,CASSLGWGVSYNEQFF
15,TRBJ2-3,TRBV7-6,NA,NA,TGTGCCAGCAGCTTAATGGGGGCAGACACAGATACGCAGTATTTT,CASSLMGADTDTQYF
13,TRBJ2-1,TRBV29-1,NA,TRBD2,TGCAGCGTTGGGGGGGGTCTGCACAATGAGCAGTTCTTC,CSVGGGLHNEQFF
15,TRBJ2-7,TRBV28,once,TRBD2,TGTGCCAGCAGTTTGGGACTAGCGGGTAACTACGAGCAGTACTTC,CASSLGLAGNYEQYF
14,TRBJ2-3,TRBV24-1,once,NA,TGTGCCACCAGTGACCAGGGTCAGGCAGATACGCAGTATTTT,CATSDQGQADTQYF
14,TRBJ1-5,TRBV10-3,NA,NA,TGTGCCACCCGAGCTGGGTCCCAAAATCAGCCCCAGCATTTT,CATRAGSQNQPQHF
11,TRBJ2-5,TRBV30,NA,NA,TGTGCCTGGGGACCCCAAGAGACCCAGTACTTC,CAWGPQETQYF
16,TRBJ1-1,TRBV30,NA,NA,TGTGCCTGGAGTGTCGGAGTAGTGTTCGTGAACACTGAAGCTTTCTTT,CAWSVGVVFVNTEAFF
15,TRBJ2-5,TRBV7-2,NA,NA,TGTGCCAGCAGCTTACAAGCCCGGGGTCAAGAGACCCAGTACTTC,CASSLQARGQETQYF
11,TRBJ1-2,TRBV30,NA,NA,TGTGCCTGGAGTGTACGGGGGGCCGGCACCTTC,CAWSVRGAGTF
15,TRBJ2-2,TRBV19,NA,NA,TGTGCCAGTAGGCACCTAAGCGGGTCAGCCGGGGAGCTGTTTTTT,CASRHLSGSAGELFF
17,TRBJ1-6,TRBV6-1,few,NA,TGTGCCAGCAGTGAAGGGCGCGGTAGCTCCTATAATTCACCCCTCCACTTT,CASSEGRGSSYNSPLHF
15,TRBJ2-1,TRBV6-5,NA,NA,TGTGCCAGCAGTTACTCGCTCGCAACTTACAATGAGCAGTTCTTC,CASSYSLATYNEQFF
15,TRBJ1-5,TRBV11-2,few,NA,TGTGCCAGCAGCCCCGGGGGGGCCCCTAATCAGCCCCAGCATTTT,CASSPGGAPNQPQHF
17,TRBJ2-1,TRBV1,NA,NA,TGCACCAGCAGCAACACCAAGACTCTGAGCTCCTACAATGAGCAGTTCTTC,CTSSNTKTLSSYNEQFF